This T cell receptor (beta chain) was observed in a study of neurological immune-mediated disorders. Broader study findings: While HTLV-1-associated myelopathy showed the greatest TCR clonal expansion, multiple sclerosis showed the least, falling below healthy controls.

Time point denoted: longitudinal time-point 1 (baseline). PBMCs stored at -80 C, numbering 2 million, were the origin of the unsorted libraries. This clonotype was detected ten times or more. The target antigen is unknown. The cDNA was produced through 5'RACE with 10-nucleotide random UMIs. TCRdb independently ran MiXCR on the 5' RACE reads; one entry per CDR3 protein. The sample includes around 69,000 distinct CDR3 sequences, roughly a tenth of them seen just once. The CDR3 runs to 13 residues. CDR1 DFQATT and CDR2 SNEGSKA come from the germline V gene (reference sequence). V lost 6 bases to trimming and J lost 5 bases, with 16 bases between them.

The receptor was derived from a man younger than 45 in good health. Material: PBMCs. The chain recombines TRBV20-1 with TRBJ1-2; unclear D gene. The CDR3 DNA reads TGCAGTGCCGACGGGCAGCTTGAGTATGGCTACACCTTC. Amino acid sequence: CSADGQLEYGYTF.